The sequence of this TCR beta chain was determined in a study of control samples from healthy donors and cancer patients. This table comes from immunoSEQ multiplex PCR, and its TCRdb copy is limited to in-frame clones, with some not included. In the table there are around 93,000 clones, about nine tenths of which are singletons. This sequence originates from a human donor in good health. The donor label of this sample is uncertain. The sequenced material came from blood.

The CDR3: CASSFSGTGVPETQYF. In DNA, the CDR3 is TGTGCCAGCAGTTTCTCCGGGACAGGGGTTCCGGAGACCCAGTACTTC. The rearrangement uses TRBV27 and TRBJ2-5; 10 bases agree with TRBD1. Per the germline V gene, CDR1 is MNHEY and CDR2 is SMNVEV (reference sequence). CDR3 length equals 16 residues. V lost 3 bases to trimming and J lost 5 bases; unmatched junction nucleotides: 9.